Below are 7 T cell receptor beta chains sequenced from a single sample in a study of T cells in tumors after PD-1 blockade. Produced via immunoSEQ multiplex PCR; TCRdb's table is partial and in-frame only. The sample carries around 50,000 clones, roughly three quarters recorded once. The sequencing here drew on PBMCs, taken before anti-PD-1 therapy. Receptor source: a human donor with advanced basal cell or squamous cell carcinoma (not recorded which).

This chain uses TRBV4-1 with TRBJ2-2, with 9 bases fitting TRBD2. Germline-derived CDR1 and CDR2 are MGHRA and YSYEKL. The J segment lost 2 bases and the V segment lost 4 bases, leaving 14 bases of the junction unmatched. This CDR3 comprises 19 residues. This chain's CDR3 is CASSRLSLAGSSNTGELFF. CDR3 bases: TGCGCCAGCAGCCGCTTAAGTCTAGCGGGGTCGTCCAACACCGGGGAGCTGTTTTTT.

This chain joins TRBV2 and TRBJ2-1; the match to TRBD2 covers 7 bases. Trimming at V came to 8 bases and at J to 5 bases, leaving 6 bases not matched to a gene. The CDR3 runs 13 residues. Germline V gene lookup returns CDR1 SNHLY and CDR2 FYNNEI. CDR3 region: CASGGELNNEQFF. In DNA, the CDR3 is TGTGCCAGCGGGGGGGAACTGAACAATGAGCAGTTCTTC.

The gene calls are TRBV5-6 and TRBJ1-2, with TRBD1 as a possible D gene (6 bases). V dropped 3 bases and J dropped 8 bases, with 17 bases sitting between them. The CDR3 totals 14 residues. CDR1 is SGHDT, CDR2 YYEEEE, per germline. The CDR3 reads CASSYFDVQGGYTF. CDR3 sequence (DNA): TGTGCCAGCAGCTACTTTGACGTACAGGGCGGCTACACCTTC.

The chain joins TRBV13 to TRBJ2-5, with 12 bases aligning to TRBD2. Germline V gene lookup returns CDR1 PRHDT and CDR2 FYEKMQ (reference sequence). The CDR3 has 17 residues. Trimming at V came to 6 bases and at J to 4 bases, leaving 12 bases not matched to a gene. This chain's CDR3 is CASSRTPSGGATETQYF. CDR3 nucleotide sequence: TGTGCCAGCAGTCGAACCCCTAGCGGGGGGGCCACAGAGACCCAGTACTTC.

This clone showed up just a few times. The chain links TRBV7-9 to TRBJ1-5; 9 nucleotides agree with TRBD1. The length of the CDR3 is 14 residues. CDR1 is SEHNR and CDR2 is FQNEAQ in the germline V gene (reference sequence). The V gene end was trimmed by 2 bases and the J gene end by 7 bases; junction bases not matched to a gene: 3. CDR3 in amino acids: CASSLPDRGQPQHF. CDR3 coding DNA: TGTGCCAGCAGCTTACCGGACAGGGGACAGCCCCAGCATTTT.

The chain uses TRBV19 and TRBJ1-5; a weak D match, TRBD1 (6 bases). The CDR3 consists of 17 residues. Germline-derived CDR1 and CDR2 are LNHDA and SQIVND (reference sequence). The V and J ends lost 0 bases and 3 bases respectively, with 15 bases between them. The CDR3 loop is CASSIENRVTLNQPQHF. In nucleotides, the CDR3 is TGTGCCAGTAGTATAGAGAACAGGGTGACCCTCAATCAGCCCCAGCATTTT.

This clone was found a few times. V is TRBV7-9 and J is TRBJ2-7; 9 nucleotides line up with TRBD2. Trimming removed 3 bases from V and 6 bases from J; junction bases left unmatched: 9. This CDR3 is 15 amino acids long. Germline assignment: CDR1 SEHNR and CDR2 FQNEAQ (reference sequence). The CDR3 DNA follows: TGTGCCAGCAGCTTGCTTAGCGGGAGCCGCGCCGAGCAGTACTTC. This codes for CASSLLSGSRAEQYF.